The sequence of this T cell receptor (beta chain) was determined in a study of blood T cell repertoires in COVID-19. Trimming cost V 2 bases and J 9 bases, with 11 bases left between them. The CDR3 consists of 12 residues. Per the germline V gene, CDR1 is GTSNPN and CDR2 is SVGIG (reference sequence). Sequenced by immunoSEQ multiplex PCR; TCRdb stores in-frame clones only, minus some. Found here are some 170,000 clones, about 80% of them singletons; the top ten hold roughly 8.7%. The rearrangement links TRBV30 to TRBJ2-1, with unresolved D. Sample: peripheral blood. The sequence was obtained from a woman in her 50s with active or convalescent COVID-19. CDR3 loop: CAWSPTSVEQFF. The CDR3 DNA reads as TGTGCCTGGAGTCCGACGAGCGTTGAGCAGTTCTTC.